The source of this TCR beta chain is a study of OX40 agonist ivuxolimab in advanced cancers. Study-level findings and limits: Clonal expansion in partial responders at 0.1-3.0 mg/kg ranked among the lowest. At 0.1 to 3.0 mg/kg, CD4+ and CD8+ blood T cells expanded clonally by week 6. Expanded clones belonging to CD8+ T cells outnumbered, on average, those of CD4+.

Profiled with immunoSEQ multiplex PCR; TCRdb holds only in-frame clones, not every one. The repertoire holds about 80,000 clones, with about four fifths as singletons. At cycle 4 day 1, cycle 7 day 1, and baseline, blood was sampled. In this sample, this clone turned up a few times. The antigen is unknown. This clonotype was obtained from an adult with an advanced solid tumor such as melanoma, head and neck, liver or kidney cancer. The sample here was CD4+ or CD8+ T cells sorted from blood, taken in a trial of the OX40 agonist ivuxolimab.

CDR3 nucleotide sequence: TGCGCCAGCAGCTCCCAAGCCACCGGGGAGCTGTTTTTT. Protein product: CASSSQATGELFF. The chain has TRBV5-1 and TRBJ2-2; no clear D gene. Deletions cut 3 bases from V and 4 bases from J, with 7 bases between. Germline CDR1 and CDR2: SGHRS and YFSETQ. The CDR3 sequence is 13 residues long.